Here is one T cell receptor beta chain with its context. Its antigen is as yet unknown. The V and J ends lost 1 base and 7 bases respectively, with 19 bases between them. CDR3 length: 16 residues. Template switching added a universal primer site, and cDNA bore unique molecular identifiers. Each CDR3 protein gets one entry after TCRdb re-called the 5' RACE reads with MiXCR. The data show 430,000 or so distinct CDR3 sequences, 20% to 30% seen once. The data originate from a study of identical twins. Whole-study results and caveats: Researchers reported weaker excess twin sharing in beta out-of-frame sequences. Out-of-frame alpha sequences shared by twins were enriched for low generation probability. Cord blood's abundant beta clonotypes had fewer insertions, unlike memory repertoires.

The sample was also linked to a second study, of T cells expressing NK-cell markers.

The source of this sequence is a woman under 30 in good health. The gene calls are TRBV12-3 or TRBV12-4 and TRBJ1-2; D unclear. Sequenced material: CD4+ T cells sorted from blood. The DNA of the CDR3 is TGTGCCAGCAGTTTAGGAGGCACAGCTCCTTTAGGTGGCTACACCTTC. It codes for CASSLGGTAPLGGYTF.